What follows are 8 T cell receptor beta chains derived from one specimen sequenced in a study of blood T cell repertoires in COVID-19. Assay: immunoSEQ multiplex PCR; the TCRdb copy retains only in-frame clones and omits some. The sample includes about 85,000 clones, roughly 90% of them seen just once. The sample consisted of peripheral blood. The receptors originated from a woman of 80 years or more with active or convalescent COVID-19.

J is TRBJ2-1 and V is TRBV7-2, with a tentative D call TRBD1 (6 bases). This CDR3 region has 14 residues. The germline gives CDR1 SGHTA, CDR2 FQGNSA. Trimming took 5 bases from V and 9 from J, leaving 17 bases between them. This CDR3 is CASSRTVWGGEQFF. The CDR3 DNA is TGTGCCAGCAGCCGGACAGTGTGGGGCGGTGAGCAGTTCTTC.

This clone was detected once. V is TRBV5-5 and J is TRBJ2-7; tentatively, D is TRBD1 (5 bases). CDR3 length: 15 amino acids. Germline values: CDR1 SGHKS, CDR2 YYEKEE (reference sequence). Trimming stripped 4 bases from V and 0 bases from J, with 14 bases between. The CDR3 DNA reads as TGTGCCAGCAGCCGCCAAGGGGCTAGCTCCTACGAGCAGTACTTC. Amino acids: CASSRQGASSYEQYF.

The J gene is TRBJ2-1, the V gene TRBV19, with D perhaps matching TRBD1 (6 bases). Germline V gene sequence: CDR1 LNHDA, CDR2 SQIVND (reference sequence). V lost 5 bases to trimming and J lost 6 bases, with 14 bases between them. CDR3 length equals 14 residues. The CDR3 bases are TGTGCCAGTAGTCAGGGGTTGGGGGTCAATGAGCAGTTCTTC. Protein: CASSQGLGVNEQFF.

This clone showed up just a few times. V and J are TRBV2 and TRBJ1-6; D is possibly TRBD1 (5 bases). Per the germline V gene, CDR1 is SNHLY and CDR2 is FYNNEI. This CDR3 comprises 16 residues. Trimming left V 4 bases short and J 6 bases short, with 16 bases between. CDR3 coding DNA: TGTGCCAGCAGTGCTTTAGGAACCAGGGCTAATTCACCCCTCCACTTT. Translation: CASSALGTRANSPLHF.

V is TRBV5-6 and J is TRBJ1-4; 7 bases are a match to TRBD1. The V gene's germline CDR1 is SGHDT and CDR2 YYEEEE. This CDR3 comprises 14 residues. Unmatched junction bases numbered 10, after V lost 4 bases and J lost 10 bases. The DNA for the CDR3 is TGTGCCAGCAGCCCGACAGACAGGGACCGAAAACTGTTTTTT. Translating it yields CASSPTDRDRKLFF.

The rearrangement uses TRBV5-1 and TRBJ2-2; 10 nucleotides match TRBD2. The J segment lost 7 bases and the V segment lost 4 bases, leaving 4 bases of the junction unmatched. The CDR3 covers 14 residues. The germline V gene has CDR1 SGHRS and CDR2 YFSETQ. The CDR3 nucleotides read TGCGCCAGCAGCGAGAGGACTAGCGGCGGGGAGCTGTTTTTT. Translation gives CASSERTSGGELFF.

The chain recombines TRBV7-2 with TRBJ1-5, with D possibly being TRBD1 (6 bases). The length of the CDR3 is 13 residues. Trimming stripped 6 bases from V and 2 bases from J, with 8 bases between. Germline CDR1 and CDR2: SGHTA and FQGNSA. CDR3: CASSRQGNQPQHF. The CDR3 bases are TGTGCCAGCAGTCGACAGGGCAATCAGCCCCAGCATTTT.

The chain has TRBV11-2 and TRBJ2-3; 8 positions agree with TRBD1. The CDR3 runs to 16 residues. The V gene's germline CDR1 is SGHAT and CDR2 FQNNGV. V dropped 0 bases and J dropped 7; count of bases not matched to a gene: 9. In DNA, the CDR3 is TGTGCCAGCAGCTTAGAGGGGACAGGCAAGGGGTATACGCAGTATTTT. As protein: CASSLEGTGKGYTQYF. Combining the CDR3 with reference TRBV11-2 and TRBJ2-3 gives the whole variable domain EAGVAQSPRYKIIEKRQSVAFWCNPISGHATLYWYQQILGQGPKLLIQFQNNGVVDDSQLPKDRFSAERLKGVDSTLKIQPAKLEDSAVYLCASSLEGTGKGYTQYFGPGTRLTVL.